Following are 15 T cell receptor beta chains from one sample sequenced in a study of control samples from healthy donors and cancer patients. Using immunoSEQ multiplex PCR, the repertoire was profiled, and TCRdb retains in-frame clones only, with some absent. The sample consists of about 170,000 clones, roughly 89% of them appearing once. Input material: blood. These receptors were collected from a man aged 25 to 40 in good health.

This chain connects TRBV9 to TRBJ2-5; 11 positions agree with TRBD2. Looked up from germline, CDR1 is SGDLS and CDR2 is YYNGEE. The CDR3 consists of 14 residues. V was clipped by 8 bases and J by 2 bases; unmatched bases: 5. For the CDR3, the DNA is TGTGCCAGTCAGGGGACTAGCGGACAAGAGACCCAGTACTTC. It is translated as CASQGTSGQETQYF.

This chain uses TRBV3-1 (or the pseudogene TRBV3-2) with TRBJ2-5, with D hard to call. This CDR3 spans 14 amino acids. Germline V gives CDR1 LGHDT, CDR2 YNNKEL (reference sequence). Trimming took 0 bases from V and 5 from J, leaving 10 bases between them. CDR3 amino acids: CASSQESGEETQYF. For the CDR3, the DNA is TGTGCCAGCAGCCAAGAGTCGGGCGAGGAGACCCAGTACTTC.

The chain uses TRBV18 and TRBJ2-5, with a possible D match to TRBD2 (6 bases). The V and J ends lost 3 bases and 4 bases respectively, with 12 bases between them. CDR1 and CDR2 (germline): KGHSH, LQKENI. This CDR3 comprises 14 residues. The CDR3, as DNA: TGTGCCAGCTCACCTATGGAGGGCACAGAGACCCAGTACTTC. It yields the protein CASSPMEGTETQYF.

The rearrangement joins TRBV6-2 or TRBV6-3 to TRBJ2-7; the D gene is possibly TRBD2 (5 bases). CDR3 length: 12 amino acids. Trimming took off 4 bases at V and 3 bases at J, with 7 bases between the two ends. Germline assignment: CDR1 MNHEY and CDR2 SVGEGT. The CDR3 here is CASSSGSYEQYF. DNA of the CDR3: TGTGCCAGCAGTTCGGGGAGCTACGAGCAGTACTTC.

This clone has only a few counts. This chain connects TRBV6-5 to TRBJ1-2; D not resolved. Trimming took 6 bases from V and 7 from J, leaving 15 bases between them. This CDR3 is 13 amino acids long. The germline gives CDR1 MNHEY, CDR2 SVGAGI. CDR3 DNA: TGTGCCAGCAGCCTCGGGAAAGCGTCTGGCTACACCTTC. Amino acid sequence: CASSLGKASGYTF.

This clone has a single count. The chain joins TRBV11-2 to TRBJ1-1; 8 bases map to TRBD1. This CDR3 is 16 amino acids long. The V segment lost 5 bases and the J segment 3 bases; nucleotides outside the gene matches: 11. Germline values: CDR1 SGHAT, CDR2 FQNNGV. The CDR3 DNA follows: TGTGCCAGCAGCCCCTACACCGGACAGGGCTACACTGAAGCTTTCTTT. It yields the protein CASSPYTGQGYTEAFF.

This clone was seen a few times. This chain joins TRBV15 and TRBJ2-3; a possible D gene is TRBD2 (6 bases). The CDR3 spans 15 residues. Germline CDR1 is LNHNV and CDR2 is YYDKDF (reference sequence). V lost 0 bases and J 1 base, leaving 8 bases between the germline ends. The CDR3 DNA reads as TGTGCCACCAGCAGAGATCGCGGGGGCACAGATACGCAGTATTTT. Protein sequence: CATSRDRGGTDTQYF.

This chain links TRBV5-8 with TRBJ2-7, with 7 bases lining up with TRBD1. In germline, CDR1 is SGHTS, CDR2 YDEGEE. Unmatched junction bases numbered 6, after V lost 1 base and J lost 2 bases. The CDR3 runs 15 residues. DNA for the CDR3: TGTGCCAGCAGCTTGTCGGGGACAGCAACCTACGAGCAGTACTTC. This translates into CASSLSGTATYEQYF.

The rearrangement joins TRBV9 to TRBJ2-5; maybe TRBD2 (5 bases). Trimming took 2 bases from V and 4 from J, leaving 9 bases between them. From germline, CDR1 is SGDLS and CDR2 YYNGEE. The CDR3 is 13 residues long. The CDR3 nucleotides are TGTGCCAGCAGCGTTGCGAGCGGAGAGACCCAGTACTTC. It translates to CASSVASGETQYF.

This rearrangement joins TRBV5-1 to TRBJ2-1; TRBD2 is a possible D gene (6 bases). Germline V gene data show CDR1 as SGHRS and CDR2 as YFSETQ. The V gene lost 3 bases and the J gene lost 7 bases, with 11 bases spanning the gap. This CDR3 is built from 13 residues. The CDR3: CASSSPTRNEQFF. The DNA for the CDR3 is TGCGCCAGCAGCTCCCCGACTAGAAATGAGCAGTTCTTC.

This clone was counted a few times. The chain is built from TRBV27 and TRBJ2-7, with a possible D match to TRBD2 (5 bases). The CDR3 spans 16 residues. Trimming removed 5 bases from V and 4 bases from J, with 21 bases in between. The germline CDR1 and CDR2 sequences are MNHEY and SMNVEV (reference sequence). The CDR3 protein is CASSPWASTRLYEQYF. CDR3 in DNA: TGTGCCAGCAGTCCCTGGGCTAGCACCCGCCTATACGAGCAGTACTTC.

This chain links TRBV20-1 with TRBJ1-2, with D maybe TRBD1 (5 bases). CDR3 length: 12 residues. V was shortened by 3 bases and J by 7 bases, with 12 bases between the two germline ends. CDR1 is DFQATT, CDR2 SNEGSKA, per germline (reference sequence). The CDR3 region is CSASPGRGGYTF. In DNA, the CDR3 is TGCAGTGCTAGTCCCGGGAGGGGTGGCTACACCTTC.

CDR3 in amino acids: CASSFAGGSPSTDTQYF. For the CDR3, the DNA is TGTGCCAGCAGTTTTGCGGGGGGATCACCTAGCACAGATACGCAGTATTTT. The chain uses TRBV27 and TRBJ2-3, with 8 bases aligning to TRBD2. The CDR3 is 17 amino acids. Germline CDR1 MNHEY, CDR2 SMNVEV (reference sequence). V lost 3 bases, J lost 0 bases, and 8 bases stayed unmatched.

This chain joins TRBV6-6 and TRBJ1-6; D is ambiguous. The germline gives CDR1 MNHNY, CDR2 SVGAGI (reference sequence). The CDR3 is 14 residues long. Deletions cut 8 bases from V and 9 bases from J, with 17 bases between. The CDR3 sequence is CASGRPGPGSPLHF. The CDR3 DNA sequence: TGTGCCAGCGGGCGACCCGGACCAGGTTCACCCCTCCACTTT.

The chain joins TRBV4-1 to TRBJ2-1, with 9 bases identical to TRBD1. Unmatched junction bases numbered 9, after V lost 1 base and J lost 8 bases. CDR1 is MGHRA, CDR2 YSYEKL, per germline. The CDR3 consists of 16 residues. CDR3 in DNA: TGCGCCAGCAGCCAAGTCGAGGGGACAGGGAGCGATGAGCAGTTCTTC. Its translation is CASSQVEGTGSDEQFF.